This T cell receptor beta chain was sequenced for a study of molecular identifiers for immune sequencing clone quantification (dated by TCRdb to the late 2010s). Turning to the overall study: In a replicate experiment, RNA from approximately 22,000 or 94,000 naive CD8 T cells was split into five aliquots, four of which were sequenced. CD8 T cells were used in a methods study to benchmark molecular-identifier clustering-based TCR repertoire sequencing (MIDCIRS) and TCR RNA copy counting. What the research found in general, with its limitations: Naive libraries contained spiked-in Jurkat TCR RNA (approximately ten copies' worth), which is not part of the donor repertoire. When barcode sub-clustering was omitted, TCR diversity was inflated by chimeric consensus sequences, with chimeras reaching as high as 47%. A single cell's worth of spiked-in Jurkat TCR RNA was reported detectable even among 750,000 to 1,000,000 naive CD8 T cells. Highly expanded clone sizes could be underestimated if identical TCR molecules share a barcode. Approximately 3 recovered TCR RNA copies per cell were obtained by modeling, versus approximately 9 by digital PCR, implying a capture efficiency of roughly 32%. In CMV-specific effector cells, clones with more than 20 RNA copies accounted for over 99% of molecules, whereas in naive cells such clones accounted for under 1%.

This clonotype appeared a few times. Which antigen it targets is not known. No base quality information exists; no much larger clone differs at one position. Naive CD8 T cell libraries were made from about 21,000 to 970,000 sorted cells using 10%, 30% or 50% of purified RNA. On a BD FACSAria II, naive CD8 T cells were FACS-sorted as CD8+CD4-CCR7+CD45RA+ and collected into RLT Plus buffer. To test detection sensitivity, Jurkat RNA equivalent to about ten TCR copies was spiked into samples of about 19,000-1,100,000 naive CD8 T cells. Enrichment of CD8 T cells was performed with RosetteSep CD8+ T Cell Enrichment Cocktail and Ficoll-Paque, after which ACK red cell lysis was carried out. The library was built by means of PCR. Sequencing relied on a NextSeq 500. Bulk TCR libraries were made following a previously described method, with the TCR primers given in Table S5. The Qiagen AllPrep DNA/RNA kit was used to purify total RNA. Reads from multiple sequencing runs of the same library were pooled before analysis. On the study's bioinformatics: Reads were retained only if their TCR constant sequence matched exactly, and those retained reads were trimmed to 150 nt and grouped according to their 12-nt molecular barcodes. Reads in each barcode group were sub-clustered using a 15% Levenshtein threshold, and a quality-weighted consensus sequence was built for each RNA molecule. Non-functional sequences were filtered out, along with any lower-count sequence sitting one edit away from another sequence. Based on a fit of two negative binomial distributions, barcode sub-clusters having less than 20% of the maximum read count were discarded. TCRdb reworked the public reads: Q25 trimming with fastp, MiXCR clone assembly, productive beta chains retained. Each CDR3 protein appears once, grouped with its most common genes and DNA. TCRdb, not the authors, supplied the V and J calls. The sample yields a few hundred thousand distinct CDR3 sequences; 24% were counted once. Approximately 0.74% of the sample comes from the top ten.

The CDR3 measures 15 amino acids from cysteine to phenylalanine. Only the CDR3 region is kept as DNA, spanning 45 bases read in frame from base 1. The germline V and J ends show losses of 4 bases and 3 bases respectively, and no gene match explains 6 bases of the junction. The sequence joins TRBV12-3 or TRBV12-4 to TRBJ2-3, and TRBD1 aligns with 8 junction nucleotides. Material for sequencing was naive CD8+ T cells from blood, with Jurkat cell RNA spiked in. This sample's cell subset or site label indicates: FACS-sorted CD8+CD4-CCR7+CD45RA+ naive T cells. The TCR originated in a human donor in good health. Some libraries in this study had Jurkat cell RNA spiked in. The bases are TGTGCCAGCAGTTCCACGGACAGGGAAACAGATACGCAGTATTTT. It translates as CASSSTDRETDTQYF.